These T cell receptor beta chains were read from a single sample in a study of cytomegalovirus exposure and HLA in healthy donors. The data were produced by immunoSEQ multiplex PCR, yet TCRdb's version contains in-frame clones alone and is incomplete. This repertoire includes about 140,000 clones. What was sequenced was PBMCs. The receptors originated from a woman under 30 in good health and CMV-seronegative. The CDR3 runs from the conserved cysteine through the conserved F or W. The order of the fields is D gene, J gene, V gene, CDR3 protein, CDR3 DNA. The D gene is left open where the match is weak.

D gene: TRBD1
J gene: TRBJ1-2
V gene: TRBV30
CDR3 protein: CAWRQTGFYGYTF
CDR3 DNA: TGTGCCTGGAGGCAGACAGGGTTCTATGGCTACACCTTC

D gene: .
J gene: TRBJ1-2
V gene: TRBV18
CDR3 protein: CASSPQVEGANSGYTF
CDR3 DNA: TGTGCCAGCTCACCACAGGTCGAAGGGGCCAATTCTGGCTACACCTTC

D gene: .
J gene: TRBJ2-1
V gene: TRBV4-2
CDR3 protein: CASSQEGAASYNEQFF
CDR3 DNA: TGTGCCAGCAGCCAAGAAGGGGCGGCCTCCTACAATGAGCAGTTCTTC

D gene: .
J gene: TRBJ2-3
V gene: TRBV10-1
CDR3 protein: CARRTVPDTQYF
CDR3 DNA: TGCGCCAGAAGGACAGTGCCAGATACGCAGTATTTT

D gene: .
J gene: TRBJ1-1
V gene: TRBV5-1
CDR3 protein: CASSFQGLDTEAFF
CDR3 DNA: TGCGCCAGCAGCTTTCAGGGCTTAGACACTGAAGCTTTCTTT

D gene: .
J gene: TRBJ2-2
V gene: TRBV14
CDR3 protein: CASSQVMRTGELFF
CDR3 DNA: TGTGCCAGCAGCCAAGTTATGAGAACCGGGGAGCTGTTTTTT

D gene: .
J gene: TRBJ1-3
V gene: TRBV6-1
CDR3 protein: CASSQTGRSGNTIYF
CDR3 DNA: TGTGCCAGCAGTCAAACAGGGCGCTCTGGAAACACCATATATTTT

D gene: TRBD1
J gene: TRBJ2-3
V gene: TRBV6-5
CDR3 protein: CASSYSGQGGDTQYF
CDR3 DNA: TGTGCCAGCAGTTATTCCGGACAGGGGGGAGATACGCAGTATTTT

D gene: TRBD2
J gene: TRBJ2-1
V gene: TRBV5-4
CDR3 protein: CASSLKAGVVNEQFF
CDR3 DNA: TGTGCCAGCAGCTTGAAAGCGGGAGTGGTCAATGAGCAGTTCTTC

D gene: .
J gene: TRBJ1-2
V gene: TRBV29-1
CDR3 protein: CSAGPPERQHYGYTF
CDR3 DNA: TGCAGCGCTGGCCCCCCGGAGAGGCAACACTATGGCTACACCTTC

D gene: TRBD1
J gene: TRBJ1-4
V gene: TRBV4-3
CDR3 protein: CASSRWTGGKGEKLFF
CDR3 DNA: TGCGCCAGCAGCCGGTGGACAGGGGGCAAGGGTGAAAAACTGTTTTTT

D gene: TRBD1
J gene: TRBJ2-1
V gene: TRBV18
CDR3 protein: CASSGTGEVRFF
CDR3 DNA: TGTGCCAGCTCAGGGACAGGGGAGGTGAGGTTCTTC

D gene: .
J gene: TRBJ1-1
V gene: TRBV7-9
CDR3 protein: CASSVQGNTEAFF
CDR3 DNA: TGTGCCAGCAGCGTACAGGGGAACACTGAAGCTTTCTTT

D gene: .
J gene: TRBJ1-5
V gene: TRBV4-1
CDR3 protein: CASSQWAGSKGFEPQHF
CDR3 DNA: TGCGCCAGCAGCCAATGGGCAGGCAGTAAAGGTTTTGAGCCCCAGCATTTT

D gene: TRBD2
J gene: TRBJ2-4
V gene: TRBV25-1
CDR3 protein: CASSELAGGKNIQYF
CDR3 DNA: TGTGCCAGCAGTGAACTAGCGGGAGGCAAAAACATTCAGTACTTC

D gene: .
J gene: TRBJ2-5
V gene: TRBV6-6
CDR3 protein: CASSGLWETQYF
CDR3 DNA: TGTGCCAGCTCGGGGTTGTGGGAGACCCAGTACTTC

D gene: TRBD2
J gene: TRBJ2-1
V gene: TRBV27
CDR3 protein: CASSLSIQAGLDTYNEQFF
CDR3 DNA: TGTGCCAGCAGTTTATCGATACAAGCGGGACTAGACACCTACAATGAGCAGTTCTTC

D gene: TRBD1
J gene: TRBJ1-6
V gene: TRBV19
CDR3 protein: CASSPLPRQGYYNSPLHF
CDR3 DNA: TGTGCCAGTAGTCCGTTACCCCGACAGGGCTACTATAATTCACCCCTCCACTTT

D gene: .
J gene: TRBJ2-5
V gene: TRBV6-4
CDR3 protein: CASSVFAGETQYF
CDR3 DNA: TGTGCCAGCAGTGTCTTTGCGGGAGAGACCCAGTACTTC

D gene: TRBD2
J gene: TRBJ2-1
V gene: TRBV4-3
CDR3 protein: CASSQELTSGRIYEQFF
CDR3 DNA: TGCGCCAGCAGCCAAGAACTAACTAGCGGGAGAATCTATGAGCAGTTCTTC

D gene: TRBD2
J gene: TRBJ2-3
V gene: TRBV5-1
CDR3 protein: CASSILWTSGTDTQYF
CDR3 DNA: TGCGCCAGCAGCATACTCTGGACTAGCGGCACAGATACGCAGTATTTT

D gene: TRBD1
J gene: TRBJ1-2
V gene: TRBV7-2
CDR3 protein: CASSLRARDRELGGYTF
CDR3 DNA: TGTGCCAGCAGCTTGCGGGCCCGGGACAGGGAGCTTGGTGGCTACACCTTC

D gene: .
J gene: TRBJ2-2
V gene: TRBV7-8
CDR3 protein: CASKSGKNTGELFF
CDR3 DNA: TGTGCCAGCAAATCAGGGAAGAACACCGGGGAGCTGTTTTTT

D gene: TRBD2
J gene: TRBJ2-1
V gene: TRBV6-5
CDR3 protein: CASSRAGGPGNEQFF
CDR3 DNA: TGTGCCAGCAGCCGAGCGGGAGGGCCGGGGAATGAGCAGTTCTTC

D gene: .
J gene: TRBJ2-7
V gene: TRBV12-5
CDR3 protein: CAGRQIDYEQYF
CDR3 DNA: TGTGCTGGAAGACAGATCGACTACGAGCAGTACTTC

D gene: .
J gene: TRBJ1-4
V gene: TRBV28
CDR3 protein: CASSQGEERFQKLFF
CDR3 DNA: TGTGCCAGCAGCCAAGGGGAAGAGAGGTTCCAAAAACTGTTTTTT

D gene: .
J gene: TRBJ2-2
V gene: TRBV29-1
CDR3 protein: CSVHLEAGELFF
CDR3 DNA: TGCAGCGTTCATCTAGAGGCCGGGGAGCTGTTTTTT

D gene: TRBD1
J gene: TRBJ2-4
V gene: TRBV4-1
CDR3 protein: CASSQEGGRWTKNIQYF
CDR3 DNA: TGCGCCAGCAGCCAAGAAGGGGGCAGGTGGACTAAAAACATTCAGTACTTC

D gene: .
J gene: TRBJ2-7
V gene: TRBV30
CDR3 protein: CAWSLANYEQYF
CDR3 DNA: TGTGCCTGGAGCTTGGCAAACTACGAGCAGTACTTC

D gene: TRBD1
J gene: TRBJ1-3
V gene: TRBV30
CDR3 protein: CAWSRGPNTIYF
CDR3 DNA: TGTGCCTGGAGTAGGGGGCCAAACACCATATATTTT

D gene: .
J gene: TRBJ1-1
V gene: TRBV6-6
CDR3 protein: CASSPDRRNTEAFF
CDR3 DNA: TGTGCCAGCAGTCCTGACAGGAGGAACACTGAAGCTTTCTTT

D gene: TRBD2
J gene: TRBJ2-3
V gene: TRBV5-1
CDR3 protein: CASSPGTSGRSTDTQYF
CDR3 DNA: TGCGCCAGCAGCCCCGGGACTAGCGGACGGAGCACAGATACGCAGTATTTT

D gene: .
J gene: TRBJ2-2
V gene: TRBV2
CDR3 protein: CASSDFTTGELFF
CDR3 DNA: TGTGCCAGCAGTGACTTTACTACCGGGGAGCTGTTTTTT

D gene: TRBD2
J gene: TRBJ2-3
V gene: TRBV6-5
CDR3 protein: CASSYSPWTSIMYF
CDR3 DNA: TGTGCCAGCAGTTACTCTCCGTGGACTAGCATAATGTATTTT

D gene: TRBD1
J gene: TRBJ1-2
V gene: TRBV5-6
CDR3 protein: CASSLADRAYGYTF
CDR3 DNA: TGTGCCAGCAGCTTGGCGGACAGGGCCTATGGCTACACCTTC

D gene: TRBD1
J gene: TRBJ2-7
V gene: TRBV18
CDR3 protein: CASSRPGGEEQYF
CDR3 DNA: TGTGCCAGCTCACGACCAGGGGGCGAAGAGCAGTACTTC

D gene: .
J gene: TRBJ1-3
V gene: TRBV6-1
CDR3 protein: CASRPMTGPGNTIYF
CDR3 DNA: TGTGCCAGCAGACCTATGACAGGACCTGGAAACACCATATATTTT

D gene: .
J gene: TRBJ1-5
V gene: TRBV19
CDR3 protein: CASSMAQGGQPQHF
CDR3 DNA: TGTGCCAGTAGTATGGCTCAGGGCGGACAGCCCCAGCATTTT

D gene: TRBD2
J gene: TRBJ2-7
V gene: TRBV30
CDR3 protein: CAWSRSRSGRTNEQYF
CDR3 DNA: TGTGCCTGGAGTCGGTCCCGGAGCGGGAGGACCAACGAGCAGTACTTC

D gene: TRBD1
J gene: TRBJ2-5
V gene: TRBV9
CDR3 protein: CASSTQGAQETQYF
CDR3 DNA: TGTGCCAGCAGCACACAGGGGGCCCAAGAGACCCAGTACTTC

D gene: .
J gene: TRBJ2-5
V gene: TRBV11-3
CDR3 protein: CASGKLASYQETQYF
CDR3 DNA: TGTGCCAGCGGCAAACTAGCTTCGTACCAAGAGACCCAGTACTTC

D gene: .
J gene: TRBJ1-2
V gene: TRBV15
CDR3 protein: CATSREEGVGYTF
CDR3 DNA: TGTGCCACCAGCAGAGAAGAAGGAGTAGGCTACACCTTC

D gene: .
J gene: TRBJ2-2
V gene: TRBV7-2
CDR3 protein: CASSLVPSSTGELFF
CDR3 DNA: TGTGCCAGCAGCTTAGTGCCTTCTAGCACCGGGGAGCTGTTTTTT

D gene: .
J gene: TRBJ2-7
V gene: TRBV10-1
CDR3 protein: CASSSSGAYEQYF
CDR3 DNA: TGCGCCAGCAGTAGTAGCGGAGCCTACGAGCAGTACTTC

D gene: .
J gene: TRBJ1-4
V gene: TRBV7-9
CDR3 protein: CASSFSGWEEKLFF
CDR3 DNA: TGTGCCAGCAGCTTTTCCGGTTGGGAGGAAAAACTGTTTTTT

D gene: TRBD2
J gene: TRBJ2-1
V gene: TRBV2
CDR3 protein: CASNEGLAGGGNEQFF
CDR3 DNA: TGTGCCAGCAACGAAGGGCTAGCGGGAGGTGGGAATGAGCAGTTCTTC

D gene: .
J gene: TRBJ2-7
V gene: TRBV6-1
CDR3 protein: CASSELRGTKQYF
CDR3 DNA: TGTGCCAGCAGTGAGCTTAGGGGCACTAAGCAGTACTTC

D gene: TRBD1
J gene: TRBJ1-1
V gene: TRBV10-2
CDR3 protein: CASSERGRGGNTEAFF
CDR3 DNA: TGCGCCAGCAGTGAAAGGGGGCGGGGGGGGAACACTGAAGCTTTCTTT

D gene: TRBD2
J gene: TRBJ2-5
V gene: TRBV13
CDR3 protein: CASSISGTSYQETQYF
CDR3 DNA: TGTGCCAGCAGCATCTCCGGGACTAGCTATCAAGAGACCCAGTACTTC

D gene: .
J gene: TRBJ2-3
V gene: TRBV2
CDR3 protein: CASNGVADPYTDTQYF
CDR3 DNA: TGTGCCAGCAACGGGGTAGCGGACCCCTACACAGATACGCAGTATTTT

D gene: .
J gene: TRBJ2-6
V gene: TRBV10-3
CDR3 protein: CAISEATSSSGANVLTF
CDR3 DNA: TGTGCCATCAGTGAAGCGACCAGCAGCTCTGGGGCCAACGTCCTGACTTTC

D gene: .
J gene: TRBJ2-1
V gene: TRBV7-6
CDR3 protein: CASSPTVTQDEQFF
CDR3 DNA: TGTGCCAGCAGCCCCACCGTCACCCAGGATGAGCAGTTCTTC

D gene: TRBD1
J gene: TRBJ1-5
V gene: TRBV19
CDR3 protein: CASSDRGSNQPQHF
CDR3 DNA: TGTGCCAGTAGTGACAGGGGAAGCAATCAGCCCCAGCATTTT

D gene: .
J gene: TRBJ1-3
V gene: TRBV18
CDR3 protein: CASSPRQTGNSGNTIYF
CDR3 DNA: TGTGCCAGCTCACCAAGGCAAACAGGAAACTCTGGAAACACCATATATTTT

D gene: TRBD1
J gene: TRBJ1-2
V gene: TRBV6-1
CDR3 protein: CASSVRQGAYVGYGYTF
CDR3 DNA: TGTGCCAGCAGTGTACGACAGGGGGCCTACGTGGGGTATGGCTACACCTTC